The present TCR beta chain was sequenced within a study of CD8 T cells in ankylosing spondylitis. Quantitative 5'-RACE with molecular barcodes generated TCR beta libraries. Each CDR3 protein is one row after TCRdb ran MiXCR on the 5' RACE reads. The data contain around 140,000 distinct CDR3 sequences, approximately 10% of them singletons. V gave up 2 bases and J gave up 5 bases, with 3 bases separating them. Germline CDR1 and CDR2: DFQATT and SNEGSKA (reference sequence). CDR3 length equals 11 residues. Concerning this clonotype: What it binds is unknown.

Findings and limits, study-wide: Reports say disease-linked clones showed up significantly more in matched ankylosing spondylitis synovial fluid. Previously reported in reactive arthritis synovial fluid and blood were some of the motif variants.

The chain couples TRBV20-1 to TRBJ1-4; D ambiguous. The sample was blood, either unsorted or a sorted T cell fraction (not recorded which). The receptor was isolated from a female donor with ankylosing spondylitis or in good health (not recorded which). The CDR3: CSARQNEKLFF. In DNA, the CDR3 is TGCAGTGCTAGACAGAATGAAAAACTGTTTTTT.